This TCR beta chain was recorded in a study of molecular identifiers for immune sequencing clone quantification. Sorting defined naive CD8 T cells as CD8+CD4-CCR7+CD45RA+. Turning to this clonotype: Its antigen is still unknown.

A single record per CDR3 protein comes from TCRdb applying MiXCR to the PCR reads. Among about 97,000 distinct CDR3 sequences listed, under 40% were seen once. Study-level points and caveats: Same-barcode identical TCR molecules could make highly expanded clones look smaller than they are. Jurkat TCR RNA spiked in from one cell (amid some 1 million naive cells) was reportedly detectable.

Germline CDR1 reads LGHDT; CDR2 reads YNNKEL (reference sequence). The CDR3 runs 18 residues. V lost 1 base and J lost 5, with 23 bases in between. This chain connects TRBV3-1 to TRBJ2-5; TRBD1 or TRBD2 may be the D gene (5 bases each). This clonotype was obtained from a human donor in good health. Some libraries in this study had Jurkat cell RNA spiked in. The source material was naive CD8+ T cells from blood, with Jurkat cell RNA spiked in. Subset indicated: FACS-sorted CD8+CD4-CCR7+CD45RA+ naive T cells. The CDR3 nucleotides are TGTGCCAGCAGCCAAGTTGGAGGCAGTGCTGGGTCAGGGGAGACCCAGTACTTC. Protein: CASSQVGGSAGSGETQYF.